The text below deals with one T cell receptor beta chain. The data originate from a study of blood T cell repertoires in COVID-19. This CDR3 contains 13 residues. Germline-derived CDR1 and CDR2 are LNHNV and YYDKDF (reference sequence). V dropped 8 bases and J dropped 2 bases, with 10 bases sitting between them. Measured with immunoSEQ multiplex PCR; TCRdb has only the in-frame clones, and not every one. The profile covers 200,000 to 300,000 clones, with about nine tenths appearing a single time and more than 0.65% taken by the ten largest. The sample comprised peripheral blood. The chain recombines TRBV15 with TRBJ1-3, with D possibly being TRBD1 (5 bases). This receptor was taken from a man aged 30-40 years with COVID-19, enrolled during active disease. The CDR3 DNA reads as TGTGCCACCCAGGGCCCCCCTGGAAACACCATATATTTT. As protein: CATQGPPGNTIYF.